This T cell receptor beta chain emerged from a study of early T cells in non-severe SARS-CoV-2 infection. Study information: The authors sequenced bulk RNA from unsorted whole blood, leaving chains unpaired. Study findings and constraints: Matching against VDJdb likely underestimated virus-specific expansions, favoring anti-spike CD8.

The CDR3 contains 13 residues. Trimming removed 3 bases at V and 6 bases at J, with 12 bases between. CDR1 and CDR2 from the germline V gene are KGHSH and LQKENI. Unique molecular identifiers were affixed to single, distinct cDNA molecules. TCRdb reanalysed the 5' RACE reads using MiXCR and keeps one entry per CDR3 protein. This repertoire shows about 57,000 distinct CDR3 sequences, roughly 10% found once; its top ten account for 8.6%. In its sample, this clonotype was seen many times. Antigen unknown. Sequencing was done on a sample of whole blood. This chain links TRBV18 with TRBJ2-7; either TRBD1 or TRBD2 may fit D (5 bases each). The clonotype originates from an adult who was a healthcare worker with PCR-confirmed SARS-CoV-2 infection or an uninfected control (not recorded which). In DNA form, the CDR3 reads TGTGCCAGCTCACCCTGGGACCCCGGCGAGCAGTACTTC. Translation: CASSPWDPGEQYF.